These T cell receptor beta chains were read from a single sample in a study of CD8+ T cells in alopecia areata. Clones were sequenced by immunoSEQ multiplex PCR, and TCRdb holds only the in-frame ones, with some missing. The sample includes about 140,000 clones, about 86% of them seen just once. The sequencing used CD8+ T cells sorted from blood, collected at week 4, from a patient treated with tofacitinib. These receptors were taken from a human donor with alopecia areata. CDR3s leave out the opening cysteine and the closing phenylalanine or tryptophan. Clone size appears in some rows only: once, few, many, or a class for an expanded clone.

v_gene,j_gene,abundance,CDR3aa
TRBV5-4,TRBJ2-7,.,ASSDRFQQY
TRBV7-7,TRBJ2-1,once,ASSLGTSGYNEQF
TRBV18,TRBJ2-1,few,ASSLSEGNEQF
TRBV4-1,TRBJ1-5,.,ASSPTEDQPQH
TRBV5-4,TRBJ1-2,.,ASSDALMGPDGYT
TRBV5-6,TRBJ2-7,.,ASSLGGYEQY
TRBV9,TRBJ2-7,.,ASSDVGNSYEQY
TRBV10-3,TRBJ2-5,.,AIRDRGAGETQY
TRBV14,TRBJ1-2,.,ASSQVPELYGYT
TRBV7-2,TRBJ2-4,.,ATSPTSGGLDIQY
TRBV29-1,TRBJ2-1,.,SALGLAGGSRANEQF
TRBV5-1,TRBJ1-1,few,ASSSGDRATEAF
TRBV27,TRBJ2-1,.,ASTPVVGGSNEQF
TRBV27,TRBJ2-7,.,ASSLGSRYEQY
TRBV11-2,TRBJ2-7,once,ASTGEGSYEQY
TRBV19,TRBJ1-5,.,ASKNTNQPQH
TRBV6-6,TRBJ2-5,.,ASIPRDRGRETQY
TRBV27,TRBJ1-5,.,ASSPNPGQGPNQPQH
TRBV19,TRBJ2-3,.,ASSIFEGDRGPDTQY
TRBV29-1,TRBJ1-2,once,SDQQGDYGYT
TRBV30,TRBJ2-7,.,AWSVQGQHYEQY
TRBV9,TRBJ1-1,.,ASSVVAGPNTEAF
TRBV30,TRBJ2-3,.,AWSRREDGTDTQY
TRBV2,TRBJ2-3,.,ASSSGTTKDTQY
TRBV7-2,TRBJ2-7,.,ASSLGQASYEQY
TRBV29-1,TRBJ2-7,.,SVEVTGQLAYEQY
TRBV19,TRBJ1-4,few,ASSPDGTVRAEKLF
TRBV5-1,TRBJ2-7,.,ASSGDRDPPTEQY
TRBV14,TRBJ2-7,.,ASSAGYEQY
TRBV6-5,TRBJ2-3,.,ASSYSGLAGETQY
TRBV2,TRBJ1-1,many,ASSSGQDEAF
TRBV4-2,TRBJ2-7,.,ASSPTPRDIYEQY
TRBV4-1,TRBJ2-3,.,ASSQEGTDTQY
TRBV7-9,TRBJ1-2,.,ASSLYYGYT
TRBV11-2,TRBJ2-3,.,ASSSIEGWDTQY
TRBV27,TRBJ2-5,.,ASSLRGWETQY
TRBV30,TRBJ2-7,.,AWSLAGGSYEQY
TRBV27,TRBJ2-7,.,ASSSLAGGHEQY
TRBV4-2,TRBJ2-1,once,ASSQERTGWGHNEQF
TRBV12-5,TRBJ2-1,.,ASTRGSSGFDEQF
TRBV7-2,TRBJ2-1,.,ASSLGLGGRADEQF
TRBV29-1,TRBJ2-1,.,SVEDRAGGSYNEQF
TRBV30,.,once,AWTRSRNLPGYEQY
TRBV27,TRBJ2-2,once,ASSWAGELF
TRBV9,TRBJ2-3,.,ASSVGGTDTQY
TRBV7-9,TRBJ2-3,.,ASSSPGSGTDTQY
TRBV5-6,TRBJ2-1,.,ASMSSGSGPYNEQF
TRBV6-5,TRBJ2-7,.,ASSRQNTYEQY
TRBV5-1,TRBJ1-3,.,ASSLSSGNTIY
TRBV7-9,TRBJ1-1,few,ASQGGTEAF
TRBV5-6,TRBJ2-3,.,ASSWGQYTD
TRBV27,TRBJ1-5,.,ASSQGTGSNQPQH
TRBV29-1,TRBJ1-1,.,SANSGENTEAF